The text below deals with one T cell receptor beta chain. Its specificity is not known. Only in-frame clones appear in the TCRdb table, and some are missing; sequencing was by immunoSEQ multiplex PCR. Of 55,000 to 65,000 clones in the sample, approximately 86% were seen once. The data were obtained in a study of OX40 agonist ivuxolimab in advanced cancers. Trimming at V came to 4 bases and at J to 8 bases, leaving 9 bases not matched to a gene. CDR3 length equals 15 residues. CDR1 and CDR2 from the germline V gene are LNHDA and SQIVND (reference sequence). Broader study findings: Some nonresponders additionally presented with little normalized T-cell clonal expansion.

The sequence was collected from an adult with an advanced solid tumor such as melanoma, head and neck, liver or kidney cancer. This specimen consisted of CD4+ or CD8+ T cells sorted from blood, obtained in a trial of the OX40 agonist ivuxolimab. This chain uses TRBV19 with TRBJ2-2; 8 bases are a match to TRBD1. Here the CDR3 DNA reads TGTGCCAGTAGTACCCCGGGACAGGTGGTGGGGGAGCTGTTTTTT. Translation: CASSTPGQVVGELFF.